This TCR beta chain is drawn from a study of blood T cells in healthy people across ages. V lost 7 bases to trimming and J lost 7 bases, with 10 bases between them. In germline, CDR1 is MNHNY, CDR2 SVGAGI (reference sequence). The CDR3 extends over 11 amino acids. Combining a sample-barcoded 5' primer with a J-beta primer mix, a second PCR ran for roughly 7 to 12 cycles. TCRdb ran MiXCR on the 5' RACE reads and lists one entry per CDR3 protein. This sample has under 800,000 distinct CDR3 sequences, with 43% found just once. The sequenced material came from blood. The chain links TRBV6-6 to TRBJ1-2; maybe TRBD1 (5 bases). The receptor was isolated from a woman aged 60-75 years in good health. The CDR3, as DNA: TGTGCCAGCACACGGGGGTCTGGCTACACCTTC. This codes for CASTRGSGYTF.